This is a list of T cell receptor beta chains from one sample in a study of a mutant IDH1 vaccine in newly diagnosed glioma. Only in-frame clones appear in the TCRdb table, and some are missing; sequencing was by immunoSEQ multiplex PCR. Among 40,000 to 55,000 clones listed, roughly 84% were seen once. Their target antigens are unknown. Sequencing used PBMCs, obtained from a glioma patient whose treatment included an IDH1 peptide vaccine. The source of these receptors is a man aged 35-49 years with glioma. CDR3s include the opening cysteine and the closing phenylalanine or tryptophan. The D gene is left open where the match is weak. Some rows have no size entry. The others give once, few or many, or a class for an expanded clone.

clone size: NA; J gene: TRBJ1-4; V gene: TRBV6-5; D gene: NA; CDR3 protein: CASSRGSTNEKLFF; CDR3 DNA: TGTGCCAGCAGCAGAGGTTCAACTAATGAAAAACTGTTTTTT
clone size: once; J gene: TRBJ2-1; V gene: TRBV2; D gene: TRBD2; CDR3 protein: CASRGTSGGYNEQFF; CDR3 DNA: TGTGCCAGCAGGGGGACTAGCGGGGGGTACAATGAGCAGTTCTTC
clone size: NA; J gene: TRBJ2-3; V gene: TRBV7-2; D gene: NA; CDR3 protein: CASSLVAGTDTQYF; CDR3 DNA: TGTGCCAGCAGCTTGGTTGCGGGCACAGATACGCAGTATTTT
clone size: NA; J gene: TRBJ2-7; V gene: TRBV5-1; D gene: TRBD1; CDR3 protein: CASSVGQGAGEQYF; CDR3 DNA: TGCGCCAGCAGCGTGGGACAGGGGGCAGGGGAGCAGTACTTC
clone size: NA; J gene: TRBJ2-2; V gene: TRBV4-2; D gene: TRBD1; CDR3 protein: CASMGQGAPTGELFF; CDR3 DNA: TGTGCCAGCATGGGGCAGGGGGCGCCCACCGGGGAGCTGTTTTTT
clone size: few; J gene: TRBJ2-2; V gene: TRBV5-1; D gene: NA; CDR3 protein: CASSLVAGKAGELFF; CDR3 DNA: TGCGCCAGCAGCCTGGTGGCAGGGAAGGCCGGGGAGCTGTTTTTT
clone size: NA; J gene: TRBJ1-6; V gene: TRBV27; D gene: TRBD1; CDR3 protein: CASSLVTGDASPLHF; CDR3 DNA: TGTGCCAGCAGTTTAGTGACAGGGGATGCTTCACCCCTCCACTTT
clone size: NA; J gene: TRBJ2-7; V gene: TRBV6-5; D gene: TRBD2; CDR3 protein: CASSSLAGASSYEQYF; CDR3 DNA: TGTGCCAGCAGTTCCCTAGCGGGGGCGAGCTCCTACGAGCAGTACTTC
clone size: NA; J gene: TRBJ1-5; V gene: TRBV6-1; D gene: TRBD1; CDR3 protein: CASRGTAPYQPQHF; CDR3 DNA: TGTGCCAGCAGGGGGACAGCGCCTTATCAGCCCCAGCATTTT
clone size: NA; J gene: TRBJ1-5; V gene: TRBV2; D gene: NA; CDR3 protein: CASRRDSNQPQHF; CDR3 DNA: TGTGCCAGCAGAAGAGATAGCAATCAGCCCCAGCATTTT
clone size: NA; J gene: TRBJ2-7; V gene: TRBV9; D gene: NA; CDR3 protein: CASSVGNEQYF; CDR3 DNA: TGTGCCAGCAGCGTAGGAAACGAGCAGTACTTC
clone size: NA; J gene: TRBJ1-5; V gene: TRBV30; D gene: NA; CDR3 protein: CAWSGYLGGRNSNQPQHF; CDR3 DNA: TGTGCCTGGAGTGGTTATCTCGGGGGCCGAAATAGCAATCAGCCCCAGCATTTT
clone size: NA; J gene: TRBJ2-1; V gene: TRBV7-9; D gene: NA; CDR3 protein: CASSLARHYNEQFF; CDR3 DNA: TGTGCCAGCAGCTTAGCGCGCCATTACAATGAGCAGTTCTTC
clone size: NA; J gene: TRBJ1-2; V gene: TRBV27; D gene: NA; CDR3 protein: CASSRVANYGYTF; CDR3 DNA: TGTGCCAGCAGCCGGGTAGCTAACTATGGCTACACCTTC
clone size: few; J gene: TRBJ2-5; V gene: TRBV29-1; D gene: TRBD2; CDR3 protein: CSHTGGQETQYF; CDR3 DNA: TGCAGCCACACGGGAGGCCAAGAGACCCAGTACTTC
clone size: NA; J gene: TRBJ2-3; V gene: TRBV5-1; D gene: NA; CDR3 protein: CASSFVNRATISTDTQYF; CDR3 DNA: TGCGCCAGCAGCTTCGTGAACAGGGCCACAATTTCCACAGATACGCAGTATTTT
clone size: NA; J gene: TRBJ2-2; V gene: TRBV4-1; D gene: TRBD2; CDR3 protein: CASSPNVGLAAGELFF; CDR3 DNA: TGCGCCAGCAGCCCTAACGTTGGACTAGCGGCCGGGGAGCTGTTTTTT
clone size: NA; J gene: TRBJ2-2; V gene: TRBV2; D gene: NA; CDR3 protein: CASSPPGELFF; CDR3 DNA: TGTGCCAGCTCCCCCCCCGGGGAGCTGTTTTTT
clone size: few; J gene: TRBJ2-1; V gene: TRBV10-3; D gene: NA; CDR3 protein: CAISVGNEQFF; CDR3 DNA: TGTGCCATCAGTGTGGGGAATGAGCAGTTCTTC
clone size: NA; J gene: TRBJ2-3; V gene: TRBV10-1; D gene: NA; CDR3 protein: CASSEGVPGRRTDTQYF; CDR3 DNA: TGCGCCAGCAGTGAGGGGGTCCCGGGACGGAGAACAGATACGCAGTATTTT
clone size: once; J gene: TRBJ1-2; V gene: TRBV4-1; D gene: TRBD1; CDR3 protein: CASSSGTGGGYGYTF; CDR3 DNA: TGCGCCAGCAGCTCGGGGACAGGGGGTGGGTATGGCTACACCTTC
clone size: NA; J gene: TRBJ1-2; V gene: TRBV19; D gene: NA; CDR3 protein: CASRDDGYGYTF; CDR3 DNA: TGTGCCAGTAGGGACGACGGCTATGGCTACACCTTC
clone size: few; J gene: TRBJ1-6; V gene: TRBV6-6; D gene: NA; CDR3 protein: CASRGTGSSPLHF; CDR3 DNA: TGTGCCAGCAGAGGGACTGGGAGTTCACCCCTCCACTTT
clone size: NA; J gene: TRBJ2-7; V gene: TRBV4-1; D gene: TRBD1; CDR3 protein: CASSQGAGTGLPYEQYF; CDR3 DNA: TGCGCCAGCAGCCAGGGGGCCGGGACAGGCCTTCCCTACGAGCAGTACTTC
clone size: NA; J gene: TRBJ2-5; V gene: TRBV5-1; D gene: NA; CDR3 protein: CASRGGGVQETQYF; CDR3 DNA: TGCGCCAGCAGGGGTGGCGGGGTACAAGAGACCCAGTACTTC
clone size: NA; J gene: TRBJ1-1; V gene: TRBV11-2; D gene: NA; CDR3 protein: CASSSTQVEAFF; CDR3 DNA: TGTGCCAGCAGCTCAACGCAAGTTGAAGCTTTCTTT
clone size: NA; J gene: TRBJ2-2; V gene: TRBV5-4; D gene: NA; CDR3 protein: CASSLHGGSTGELFF; CDR3 DNA: TGTGCCAGCAGCTTGCATGGGGGAAGCACCGGGGAGCTGTTTTTT
clone size: NA; J gene: TRBJ1-1; V gene: TRBV27; D gene: TRBD1; CDR3 protein: CASSPWTGGGSTEAFF; CDR3 DNA: TGTGCCAGCAGCCCCTGGACAGGGGGAGGCAGCACTGAAGCTTTCTTT
clone size: once; J gene: TRBJ2-7; V gene: TRBV6-1; D gene: NA; CDR3 protein: CASREHLDYEQYF; CDR3 DNA: TGTGCCAGCAGGGAACACCTCGACTACGAGCAGTACTTC
clone size: NA; J gene: TRBJ1-4; V gene: TRBV5-1; D gene: NA; CDR3 protein: CASSLGGYNEKLFF; CDR3 DNA: TGCGCCAGCAGCTTGGGGGGTTATAATGAAAAACTGTTTTTT
clone size: NA; J gene: TRBJ1-5; V gene: TRBV19; D gene: NA; CDR3 protein: CASSKGTGLLGNQPQHF; CDR3 DNA: TGTGCCAGTAGTAAGGGGACCGGGCTCCTAGGCAATCAGCCCCAGCATTTT
clone size: NA; J gene: TRBJ2-3; V gene: TRBV30; D gene: TRBD2; CDR3 protein: CAWSAGLLTDTQYF; CDR3 DNA: TGTGCCTGGAGTGCGGGACTACTCACAGATACGCAGTATTTT
clone size: once; J gene: TRBJ2-7; V gene: TRBV5-6; D gene: NA; CDR3 protein: CASSLPSGSREQYF; CDR3 DNA: TGTGCCAGCAGCCTTCCGTCCGGGTCGCGCGAGCAGTACTTC
clone size: NA; J gene: TRBJ2-7; V gene: TRBV9; D gene: NA; CDR3 protein: CASSVGAGSYEQYF; CDR3 DNA: TGTGCCAGCAGCGTAGGGGCTGGATCCTACGAGCAGTACTTC
clone size: NA; J gene: TRBJ2-7; V gene: TRBV7-2; D gene: NA; CDR3 protein: CASSLGTYYEQYF; CDR3 DNA: TGTGCCAGCAGCTTAGGCACGTACTACGAGCAGTACTTC
clone size: NA; J gene: TRBJ2-7; V gene: TRBV11-2; D gene: TRBD1; CDR3 protein: CASSFRDRGHSEQYF; CDR3 DNA: TGTGCCAGCAGTTTTCGAGACAGGGGGCATAGCGAGCAGTACTTC
clone size: NA; J gene: TRBJ1-4; V gene: TRBV19; D gene: TRBD1; CDR3 protein: CASSIVGQGFSANEKLFF; CDR3 DNA: TGTGCCAGTAGTATAGTAGGACAGGGCTTCTCCGCTAATGAAAAACTGTTTTTT
clone size: NA; J gene: TRBJ1-1; V gene: TRBV7-8; D gene: NA; CDR3 protein: CASSLEFQFVRLEGAFF; CDR3 DNA: TGTGCCAGCAGCTTAGAGTTTCAATTTGTCAGGTTAGAAGGAGCTTTCTTT
clone size: NA; J gene: TRBJ2-7; V gene: TRBV7-2; D gene: TRBD2; CDR3 protein: CASSRILAGGPSEQYF; CDR3 DNA: TGTGCCAGCAGCCGGATACTAGCGGGGGGGCCATCCGAGCAGTACTTC
clone size: NA; J gene: TRBJ2-7; V gene: TRBV6-5; D gene: NA; CDR3 protein: CASSYYRQGAGEQYF; CDR3 DNA: TGTGCCAGCAGTTACTATCGGCAGGGAGCAGGCGAGCAGTACTTC
clone size: few; J gene: TRBJ1-1; V gene: TRBV18; D gene: NA; CDR3 protein: CASAGRTVAALNTEAFF; CDR3 DNA: TGTGCCAGCGCAGGGAGGACTGTGGCAGCCCTGAACACTGAAGCTTTCTTT
clone size: NA; J gene: TRBJ1-5; V gene: TRBV7-9; D gene: NA; CDR3 protein: CASTGRDGNQPQHF; CDR3 DNA: TGTGCCAGCACAGGCAGGGATGGCAATCAGCCCCAGCATTTT
clone size: NA; J gene: TRBJ2-5; V gene: TRBV6-6; D gene: NA; CDR3 protein: CASSPGQETQYF; CDR3 DNA: TGTGCCAGCTCCCCTGGGCAAGAGACCCAGTACTTC
clone size: NA; J gene: TRBJ2-1; V gene: TRBV5-4; D gene: TRBD2; CDR3 protein: CASSLQILAGGYSYNEQFF; CDR3 DNA: TGTGCCAGCAGCTTGCAGATACTAGCGGGGGGGTACTCCTACAATGAGCAGTTCTTC
clone size: NA; J gene: TRBJ1-1; V gene: TRBV5-1; D gene: NA; CDR3 protein: CASSLQGRFSMDTEAFF; CDR3 DNA: TGCGCCAGCAGCCTGCAGGGACGGTTTAGTATGGACACTGAAGCTTTCTTT
clone size: NA; J gene: TRBJ1-1; V gene: TRBV18; D gene: NA; CDR3 protein: CASSPTLGTTEAFF; CDR3 DNA: TGTGCCAGCTCACCGACTTTGGGCACCACTGAAGCTTTCTTT
clone size: NA; J gene: TRBJ2-1; V gene: TRBV6-6; D gene: TRBD1; CDR3 protein: CASEQGPYNEQFF; CDR3 DNA: TGTGCCAGCGAACAGGGGCCCTACAATGAGCAGTTCTTC
clone size: few; J gene: TRBJ2-7; V gene: TRBV5-5; D gene: NA; CDR3 protein: CASSLGTVSSYEQYF; CDR3 DNA: TGTGCCAGCAGCTTGGGGACAGTGAGCTCCTACGAGCAGTACTTC
clone size: NA; J gene: TRBJ1-4; V gene: TRBV10-2; D gene: NA; CDR3 protein: CASSGFGANEKLFF; CDR3 DNA: TGCGCCAGCAGCGGGTTTGGGGCTAATGAAAAACTGTTTTTT
clone size: NA; J gene: TRBJ2-7; V gene: TRBV9; D gene: TRBD2; CDR3 protein: CASSVGSGGPSYEQYF; CDR3 DNA: TGTGCCAGCAGCGTCGGTAGCGGGGGGCCCTCCTACGAGCAGTACTTC
clone size: NA; J gene: TRBJ1-6; V gene: TRBV2; D gene: NA; CDR3 protein: CASSAQAQPLHF; CDR3 DNA: TGTGCCAGCAGTGCCCAGGCGCAACCCCTCCACTTT
clone size: NA; J gene: TRBJ1-1; V gene: TRBV18; D gene: TRBD1; CDR3 protein: CASSTGQGARGNTEAFF; CDR3 DNA: TGTGCCAGCTCAACCGGACAGGGGGCAAGAGGGAACACTGAAGCTTTCTTT
clone size: NA; J gene: TRBJ1-5; V gene: TRBV4-2; D gene: TRBD1; CDR3 protein: CASSHGTALGDQPQHF; CDR3 DNA: TGTGCCAGCAGCCATGGGACAGCTCTGGGGGATCAGCCCCAGCATTTT